This T cell receptor beta chain is drawn from a study of cytomegalovirus exposure and HLA in healthy donors. Findings and caveats of the study: Three of the chains that were CMV-associated were confirmed in vitro to be specific for CMV antigens. It was reported that the classifier diagnosed cytomegalovirus status with high specificity and sensitivity in both the original and validation cohorts. Cytomegalovirus association was listed for approximately 150 TCR beta chains.

The data were produced by immunoSEQ multiplex PCR, yet TCRdb's version contains in-frame clones alone and is incomplete. The repertoire holds 140,000 to 150,000 clones, with more than 85% as singletons. It was the roughly 110-subject validation cohort, separate from the approximately 620-subject first cohort, to which the donors belonged. The length of the CDR3 is 13 residues. Germline V gene lookup returns CDR1 MNHNY and CDR2 SVGAGI (reference sequence). V was cut by 7 bases and J by 9 bases, with 16 bases left in between. This clone was seen just once. Its antigen is not identified. This TCR was sampled from a man aged 18-30 years in good health and CMV-seronegative. Material: PBMCs. The V gene is TRBV6-6, the J gene TRBJ1-5; possibly TRBD1 for D (6 bases). CDR3 sequence: CASTMGEGVPQHF. DNA for the CDR3: TGTGCCAGCACCATGGGGGAGGGGGTGCCCCAGCATTTT.